This T cell receptor beta chain was identified during a study of T cells in tuberculosis. About the study: T cells were selected with CD1B tetramers loaded with glucose monomycolate. Study outcomes and limitations: Active tuberculosis alpha repertoires lay closer to GMM-specific TCRs than controls'. Cases with active tuberculosis were adults, while controls were adolescents.

Germline V gives CDR1 LNHDA, CDR2 SQIVND (reference sequence). CDR3 length: 16 amino acids. V was cut by 6 bases and J by 0 bases, with 17 bases left in between. Concerning this clone: Antigen unknown.

Assay used: immunoSEQ multiplex PCR; TCRdb lists only in-frame clones, some missing. The table has roughly 32,000 clones, about 95% seen once. This TCR was recovered from a donor between 10 and 35 years old with latent tuberculosis or without tuberculosis infection. The sequencing sample was made of PBMCs. The genes are TRBV19 and TRBJ2-5; tentative D call: TRBD2 (6 bases). CDR3 in DNA: TGTGCCAGTAGGGATTACCGGGGCGGGAACCAAGAGACCCAGTACTTC. Translated: CASRDYRGGNQETQYF.